One and the same sample provided the 24 T cell receptor beta chains below, sequenced in a study of cytomegalovirus exposure and HLA in healthy donors. Primers: 60 Vbeta forward and 13 Jbeta reverse. Profiling relied on immunoSEQ multiplex PCR, and the TCRdb table lists in-frame clones only, not all of them. The table has 100,000 to 150,000 clones, about 71% seen once. Sequencing used PBMCs. These receptors originate from a woman aged 55-69 years in good health and CMV-seropositive.

The chain recombines TRBV5-8 with TRBJ1-1; 12 positions match TRBD1. The CDR3 spans 15 residues. J gave up 7 bases and V 5 bases, and 9 bases lay outside the gene matches. Germline CDR1 SGHTS, CDR2 YDEGEE. The CDR3 loop reads CASRGTGGWGFEAFF. CDR3 DNA: TGTGCCAGCAGGGGGACAGGGGGCTGGGGGTTTGAAGCTTTCTTT.

The rearrangement links TRBV29-1 to TRBJ1-3; tentative D call: TRBD1 (5 bases). CDR1 is SQVTM, CDR2 ANQGSEA, per germline. Trimming removed 4 bases at V and 6 bases at J, with 10 bases between. The CDR3 runs 12 residues. The CDR3 spells CSVAPGINTIYF. DNA for the CDR3: TGCAGCGTTGCCCCAGGGATAAACACCATATATTTT.

The chain links TRBV7-2 to TRBJ2-7, with 8 bases matching TRBD1. Germline trimming cut 5 bases from V and 0 bases from J; bases unmatched to any gene: 6. This CDR3 is built from 15 residues. The germline gives CDR1 SGHTA, CDR2 FQGNSA. CDR3 amino acids: CASSGQTGASYEQYF. The CDR3 DNA is TGTGCCAGCAGCGGACAGACAGGGGCCTCCTACGAGCAGTACTTC.

This clone has just a few counts. The rearrangement joins TRBV5-1 to TRBJ1-5; TRBD1 agrees at 11 bases. Looked up from germline, CDR1 is SGHRS and CDR2 is YFSETQ. The J segment lost 5 bases and the V segment lost 0 bases, leaving 1 base of the junction unmatched. This CDR3 contains 15 residues. CDR3 DNA sequence: TGCGCCAGCAGCTTGGGGGGACAGGGGGATCAGCCCCAGCATTTT. Translated, it gives CASSLGGQGDQPQHF.

The genes are TRBV2 and TRBJ1-4; possible D gene TRBD1, 6 bases. The CDR3 extends over 16 amino acids. V lost 2 bases and J 6 bases, leaving 16 bases between the germline ends. Germline-derived CDR1 and CDR2 are SNHLY and FYNNEI. The CDR3 spells CASSEIGGLIYEKLFF. CDR3 bases: TGTGCCAGCAGTGAAATCGGGGGGCTGATCTATGAAAAACTGTTTTTT.

The rearrangement joins TRBV15 to TRBJ1-5, with TRBD1 identical over 7 bases. CDR1 and CDR2 (germline): LNHNV, YYDKDF (reference sequence). V dropped 5 bases and J dropped 6; count of bases not matched to a gene: 7. This CDR3 is built from 14 residues. The CDR3 DNA sequence: TGTGCCACCAGCGCGAAGGGGGCGATTCAGCCCCAGCATTTT. Protein product: CATSAKGAIQPQHF.

The chain employs TRBV7-6 and TRBJ2-1; D is uncertain. V lost 4 bases and J lost 6, with 10 bases in between. Germline V gene lookup returns CDR1 SGHVS and CDR2 FNYEAQ. The CDR3 has 13 residues. The CDR3 DNA is TGTGCCAGCAGCTCCTACCGAGGCAATGAGCAGTTCTTC. Amino acid sequence: CASSSYRGNEQFF.

This clone was found a few times. V usage is TRBV5-8 and J usage is TRBJ2-1, with 9 bases aligning to TRBD2. CDR1 and CDR2 from the germline V gene are SGHTS and YDEGEE. J gave up 7 bases and V 2 bases, and 10 bases lay outside the gene matches. The CDR3 consists of 16 residues. In DNA form, the CDR3 reads TGTGCCAGCAGCTTCACGGTGGTAGCGGGGGCTAATGAGCAGTTCTTC. Protein: CASSFTVVAGANEQFF.

The CDR3 loop reads CASSPGTTNQPQHF. Written as DNA, the CDR3 is TGTGCCAGTAGCCCCGGGACAACCAATCAGCCCCAGCATTTT. The chain joins TRBV19 to TRBJ1-5; D possibly corresponds to TRBD1 (6 bases). The CDR3 spans 14 residues. CDR1 is LNHDA, CDR2 SQIVND, per germline (reference sequence). V lost 6 bases, J lost 3 bases, and 12 bases lay in between.

The CDR3 DNA follows: TGTGCCAGCAGGGAGACTAGAGAGACCCAGTACTTC. This sequence encodes CASRETRETQYF. V usage is TRBV25-1 and J usage is TRBJ2-5; D is perhaps TRBD2 (6 bases). This CDR3 is built from 12 residues. CDR1 is MGHDK, CDR2 SYGVNS, per germline. Trimming shortened V by 6 bases and J by 4 bases, and 9 bases separated the two germline ends.

The chain links TRBV7-8 to TRBJ1-1, with D possibly matching TRBD1 (5 bases). Germline V gene sequence: CDR1 SGHVS, CDR2 FQNEAQ. This CDR3 region has 13 residues. The V and J ends lost 4 bases and 7 bases respectively, with 13 bases between them. The CDR3: CASSSGGADEAFF. The CDR3 bases are TGTGCCAGCAGCTCCGGAGGGGCAGATGAAGCTTTCTTT.

The chain carries TRBV6-6 and TRBJ2-7, with D possibly being TRBD1 (6 bases). Trimming took 2 bases from V and 0 from J, leaving 8 bases between them. CDR1 is MNHNY and CDR2 is SVGAGI in the germline V gene (reference sequence). The CDR3 length is 14 residues. The CDR3 region has the DNA TGTGCCAGCAGTTACGGGGGCACCTCCTACGAGCAGTACTTC. Protein product: CASSYGGTSYEQYF.

CDR3 coding DNA: TGCGCCAGCAGCTACATGACAGGGGTCACAGATACGCAGTATTTT. This translates into CASSYMTGVTDTQYF. This chain links TRBV5-1 with TRBJ2-3; 8 bases match TRBD1. The CDR3 covers 15 residues. J was trimmed by 2 bases and V by 3 bases; bases with no gene match: 5. Germline CDR1 and CDR2: SGHRS and YFSETQ.

This rearrangement joins TRBV18 to TRBJ1-2; 9 bases line up with TRBD1. This CDR3 contains 13 residues. Per the germline V gene, CDR1 is KGHSH and CDR2 is LQKENI. J lost 14 bases, V lost 3 bases, and 10 bases had no gene match. The CDR3 loop is CASSPGQGLGGTF. The CDR3 nucleotides read TGTGCCAGCTCACCGGGACAGGGCCTCGGGGGTACCTTC.

The rearrangement uses TRBV25-1 and TRBJ1-2; 8 nucleotides line up with TRBD1. The CDR3 is made up of 14 amino acids. With V trimmed by 2 bases and J by 4 bases, 3 bases remained unmatched. Germline lookup yields CDR1 MGHDK and CDR2 SYGVNS. CDR3 nucleotide sequence: TGTGCCAGCAGTGAACAGGGGGCTGGCTATGGCTACACCTTC. Protein product: CASSEQGAGYGYTF.

This rearrangement joins TRBV5-1 to TRBJ2-1, with 7 bases aligning to TRBD2. Germline V gives CDR1 SGHRS, CDR2 YFSETQ. Trimming removed 7 bases from V and 3 bases from J; junction bases left unmatched: 4. The CDR3 covers 13 residues. This CDR3 reads CASGGVNYNEQFF. The CDR3, as DNA: TGCGCCAGCGGGGGGGTGAACTACAATGAGCAGTTCTTC.

This rearrangement joins TRBV11-2 to TRBJ2-1; tentative D call: TRBD2 (5 bases). The germline gives CDR1 SGHAT, CDR2 FQNNGV. V lost 0 bases, J lost 9 bases, and 12 bases lay in between. The CDR3 extends over 14 amino acids. The CDR3 reads CASSLEVSVGEQFF. The CDR3 DNA reads as TGTGCCAGCAGCTTAGAAGTTAGCGTCGGTGAGCAGTTCTTC.

The chain has TRBV10-3 and TRBJ2-5, with 7 bases fitting TRBD1. Losses at the gene ends were 6 bases for V and 2 bases for J; bases not matched to a gene: 6. From germline, CDR1 is ENHRY and CDR2 SYGVKD. The CDR3 has 14 residues. The CDR3: CAIRTGTVQETQYF. DNA of the CDR3: TGTGCCATCAGGACCGGGACAGTTCAAGAGACCCAGTACTTC.

This rearrangement joins TRBV7-3 to TRBJ2-1, with TRBD1 as a possible D gene (6 bases). The CDR3 runs to 15 residues. The germline V gene has CDR1 SGHTA and CDR2 FQGTGA. The V gene lost 6 bases and the J gene lost 6 bases, with 18 bases spanning the gap. The CDR3 loop reads CASSPPGDLGNEQFF. The CDR3 DNA is TGTGCCAGCAGTCCTCCAGGGGATTTGGGCAATGAGCAGTTCTTC.

This clone is a singleton in its sample. This chain connects TRBV5-1 to TRBJ1-1, with D possibly TRBD1 on 6 matching bases. Germline V CDR1 and CDR2: SGHRS, YFSETQ. V lost 4 bases and J 8 bases, leaving 12 bases between the germline ends. The CDR3 totals 12 residues. CDR3: CASSPVGTEAFF. The CDR3 nucleotides read TGCGCCAGCAGCCCCGTCGGGACAGAAGCTTTCTTT.

The chain uses TRBV21-1 and TRBJ1-4. TRBV21-1 is listed as a pseudogene. This CDR3 comprises 15 residues. The CDR3 sequence: CASSNMRGAGEKLFF. Here the CDR3 DNA reads TGTGCCAGCAGCAATATGCGCGGGGCGGGTGAAAAACTGTTTTTT.

The chain uses TRBV6-1 and TRBJ1-2; 10 positions match TRBD1. This CDR3 has 15 residues. With 2 bases clipped from V and 4 bases from J, the junction kept 4 bases outside the gene matches. Germline V gives CDR1 MNHNS, CDR2 SASEGT. CDR3 in DNA: TGTGCCAGCAGTGAAAGGACAGGGGGGTCCTATGGCTACACCTTC. It translates to CASSERTGGSYGYTF.

This clone was observed a few times. V is TRBV11-3 and J is TRBJ1-1, with D tentatively TRBD1 (5 bases). This CDR3 has 13 amino acids. CDR1 is SGHNT and CDR2 is YENEEA in the germline V gene. V lost 5 bases and J 8 bases, leaving 15 bases between the germline ends. CDR3 amino acids: CASSPARGKEAFF. CDR3 DNA: TGTGCCAGCAGCCCGGCGCGGGGGAAAGAAGCTTTCTTT.

The chain employs TRBV15 and TRBJ1-5, with TRBD1 identical over 9 bases. V trimming: 1 base; J trimming: 1 base; junction bases outside the gene matches: 11. This CDR3 spans 19 amino acids. Looked up from germline, CDR1 is LNHNV and CDR2 is YYDKDF (reference sequence). The CDR3 nucleotides read TGTGCCACCAGCAGAGGGTGGGACAGGGAATGGACAAGCAATCAGCCCCAGCATTTT. Protein: CATSRGWDREWTSNQPQHF.